This TCR beta chain was sequenced in a study of regulatory T cells in long-lasting Graves disease. Time point here: persistent/refractory GD, antithyroid drugs over 5 years with positive TRAb. There was RNA extracted from PBMCs, and the TCR library was made from it. This clonotype occurred once. This sequence may be a read error, since a much larger clone differs from it by one base. The authors built TCR beta libraries using iRepertoire HTBI primers and Arm-PCR of CDR3 regions. TCRdb reanalysed the multiplex PCR reads using MiXCR and keeps one entry per CDR3 protein. The sample holds 400,000 to 600,000 distinct CDR3 sequences, around a fifth seen once. The sequence came from a female donor with Graves disease. The sequences come from peripheral blood mononuclear cells (PBMCs), collected when the disease was refractory, from a patient treated with antithyroid drugs.

CDR3 nucleotides: TGTGGCAGCAGCCAAGAACAAGAAAAACTGTTTTTT. Translation: CGSSQEQEKLFF. V usage is TRBV3-1 and J usage is TRBJ1-4; the D is unclear. This CDR3 is 12 amino acids long. Germline CDR1 and CDR2: LGHDT and YNNKEL (reference sequence). Based on the CDR3 plus reference TRBV3-1 and TRBJ1-4, the full variable domain is DTAVSQTPKYLVTQMGNDKSIKCEQNLGHDTMYWYKQDSKKFLKIMFSYNNKELIINETVPNRFSPKSPDKAHLNLHINSLELGDSAVYFCGSSQEQEKLFFGSGTQLSVL.